This T cell receptor beta chain was documented in a study of blood T cell repertoires in COVID-19. V lost 1 base to trimming and J lost 1 base, with 7 bases between them. The CDR3 loop spans 14 amino acids. From germline, CDR1 is LNHNV and CDR2 YYDKDF (reference sequence). Original handling: It was from reference gene primer amplification that nucleated cell counts were estimated. Produced via immunoSEQ multiplex PCR; TCRdb's table is partial and in-frame only. V and J calls plus clone size are reproduced from that table; the DNA served to infer D and trimming. The sample has 100,000 to 150,000 clones, 85% seen once.

This rearrangement joins TRBV15 to TRBJ1-1; the D is unclear. This TCR came from a woman older than 75 with acute or convalescent COVID-19. The sequenced sample consisted of peripheral blood. The CDR3 reads CATSRGGGNTEAFF. The CDR3, as DNA: TGTGCCACCAGCAGAGGTGGCGGGAACACTGAAGCTTTCTTT.